This T cell receptor (beta chain) was obtained from a study of CD8+CD57+ T cells in acquired aplastic anemia. Study summary: Quantities of DNA derived from sorted CD4+ and CD8+ cells averaged 3.2 ug. An average of roughly 10 million reads for CD4+ cells was obtained from healthy donors.

Genomic DNA acted as the template from which TCR beta VDJ combination and CDR3 sequence profiling were carried out. TCRdb processed the reads anew with MiXCR; each CDR3 protein has one entry. The sample has about 400,000 distinct CDR3 sequences, 60% to 80% seen once; the top ten hold under 4.5%. Study-wide results and caveats: CD8+ Simpson's diversity did not differ significantly between patients and controls. In common between the patients and the controls were twenty-nine CD8+ CDR3 sequences.

This clonotype was detected only a few times. What it recognizes is unknown. V lost 5 bases and J 2 bases, leaving 24 bases between the germline ends. The CDR3 totals 18 residues. Germline-derived CDR1 and CDR2 are MNHNS and SASEGT. The receptor's source is a human donor in good health, serving as a control. The sample comprised sorted CD4+, CD8+, or CD8+CD57+ T cells (not recorded which) from PBMCs. The V call is TRBV6-1, the J call TRBJ1-2; a possible D gene is TRBD1 (5 bases). DNA for the CDR3: TGTGCCAGCAGTTTAAAAGGAGGACGGGACGGTCGAAACTATGGCTACACCTTC. Amino acids: CASSLKGGRDGRNYGYTF.